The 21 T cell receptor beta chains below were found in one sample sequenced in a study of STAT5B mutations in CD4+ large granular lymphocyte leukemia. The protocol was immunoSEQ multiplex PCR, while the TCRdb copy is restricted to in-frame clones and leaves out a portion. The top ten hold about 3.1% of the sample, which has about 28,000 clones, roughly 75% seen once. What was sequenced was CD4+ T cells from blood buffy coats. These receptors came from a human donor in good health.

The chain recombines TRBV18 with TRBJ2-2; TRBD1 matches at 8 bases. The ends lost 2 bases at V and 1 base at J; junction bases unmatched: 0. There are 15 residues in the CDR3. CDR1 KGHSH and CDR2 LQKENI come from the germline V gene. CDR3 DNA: TGTGCCAGCTCACCAACAGGGGGGAACACCGGGGAGCTGTTTTTT. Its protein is CASSPTGGNTGELFF.

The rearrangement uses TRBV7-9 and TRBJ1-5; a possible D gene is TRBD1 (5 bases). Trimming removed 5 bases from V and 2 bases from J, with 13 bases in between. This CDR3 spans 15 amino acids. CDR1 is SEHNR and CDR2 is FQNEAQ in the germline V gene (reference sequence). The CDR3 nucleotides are TGTGCCAGCAGCGGGGGAGCCCTGGGCAATCAGCCCCAGCATTTT. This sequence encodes CASSGGALGNQPQHF.

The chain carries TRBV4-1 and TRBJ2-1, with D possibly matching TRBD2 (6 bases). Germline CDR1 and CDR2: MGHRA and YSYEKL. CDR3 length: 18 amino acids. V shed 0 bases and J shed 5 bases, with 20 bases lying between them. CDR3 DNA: TGCGCCAGCAGCCAAGATTGGAATAGCGGAAAAAACCACAATGAGCAGTTCTTC. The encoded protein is CASSQDWNSGKNHNEQFF.

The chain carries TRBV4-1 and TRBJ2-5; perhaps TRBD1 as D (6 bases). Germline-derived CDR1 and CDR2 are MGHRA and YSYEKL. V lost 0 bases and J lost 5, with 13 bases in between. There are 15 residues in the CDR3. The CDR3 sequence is CASSQDGQRGETQYF. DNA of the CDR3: TGCGCCAGCAGCCAAGATGGACAGAGAGGGGAGACCCAGTACTTC.

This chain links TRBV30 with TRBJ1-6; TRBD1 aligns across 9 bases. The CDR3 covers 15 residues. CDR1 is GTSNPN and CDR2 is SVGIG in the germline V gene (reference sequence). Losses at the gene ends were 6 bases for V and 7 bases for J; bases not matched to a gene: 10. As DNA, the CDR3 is TGTGCCTGCACATACCGGGACAGGGCCAATTCACCCCTCCACTTT. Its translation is CACTYRDRANSPLHF. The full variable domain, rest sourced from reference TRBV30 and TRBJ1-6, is SQTIHQWPATLVQPVGSPLSLECTVEGTSNPNLYWYRQAAGRGLQLLFYSVGIGQISSEVPQNLSASRPQDRQFILSSKKLLLSDSGFYLCACTYRDRANSPLHFGNGTRLTVT.

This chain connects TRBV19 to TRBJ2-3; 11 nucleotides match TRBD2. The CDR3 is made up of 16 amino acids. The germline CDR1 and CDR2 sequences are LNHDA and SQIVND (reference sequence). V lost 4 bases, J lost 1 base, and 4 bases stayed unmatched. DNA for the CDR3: TGTGCCAGTAGTACCGGACTAGCGGGCGGCACAGATACGCAGTATTTT. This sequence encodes CASSTGLAGGTDTQYF.

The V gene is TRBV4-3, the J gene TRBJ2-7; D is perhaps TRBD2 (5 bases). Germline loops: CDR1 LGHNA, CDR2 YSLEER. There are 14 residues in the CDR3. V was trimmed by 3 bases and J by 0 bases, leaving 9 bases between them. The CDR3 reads CASSHVGSSYEQYF. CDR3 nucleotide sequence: TGCGCCAGCAGCCATGTAGGGAGCTCCTACGAGCAGTACTTC.

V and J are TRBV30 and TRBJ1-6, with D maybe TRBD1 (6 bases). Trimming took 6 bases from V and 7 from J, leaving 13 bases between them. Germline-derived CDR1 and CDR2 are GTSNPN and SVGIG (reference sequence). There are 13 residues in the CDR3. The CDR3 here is CACARQENSPLHF. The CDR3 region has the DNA TGTGCCTGCGCCAGACAGGAAAATTCACCCCTCCACTTT.

The CDR3 coding sequence is TGTGCCAGCGTCCCCCAGGGGAGGCCCTACAATGAGCAGTTCTTC. Translating it yields CASVPQGRPYNEQFF. V is TRBV6-5 and J is TRBJ2-1, with D perhaps assigned TRBD1 or TRBD2 (6 bases each). The CDR3 has 15 residues. Germline V lookup: CDR1 MNHEY, CDR2 SVGAGI. With 8 bases removed from V and 2 bases from J, the gap between germline ends came to 16 bases.

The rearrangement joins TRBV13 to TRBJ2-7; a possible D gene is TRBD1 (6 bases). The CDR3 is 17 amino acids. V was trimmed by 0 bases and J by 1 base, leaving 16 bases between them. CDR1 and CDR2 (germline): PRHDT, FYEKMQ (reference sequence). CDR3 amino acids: CASSLGWDQTGSYEQYF. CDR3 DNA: TGTGCCAGCAGCTTAGGCTGGGATCAGACAGGATCCTACGAGCAGTACTTC.

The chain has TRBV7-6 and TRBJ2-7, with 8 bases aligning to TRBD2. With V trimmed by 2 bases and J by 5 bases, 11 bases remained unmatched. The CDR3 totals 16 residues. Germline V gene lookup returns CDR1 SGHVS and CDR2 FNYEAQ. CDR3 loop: CASSLFSTSVAHEQYF. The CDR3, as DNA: TGTGCCAGCAGCTTATTTTCGACTAGCGTCGCCCACGAGCAGTACTTC.

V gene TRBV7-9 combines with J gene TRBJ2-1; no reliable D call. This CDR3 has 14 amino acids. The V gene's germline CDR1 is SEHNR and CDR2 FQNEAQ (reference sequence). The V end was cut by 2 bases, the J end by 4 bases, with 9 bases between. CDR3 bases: TGTGCCAGCAGCTTATCCGACGGATACAATGAGCAGTTCTTC. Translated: CASSLSDGYNEQFF.

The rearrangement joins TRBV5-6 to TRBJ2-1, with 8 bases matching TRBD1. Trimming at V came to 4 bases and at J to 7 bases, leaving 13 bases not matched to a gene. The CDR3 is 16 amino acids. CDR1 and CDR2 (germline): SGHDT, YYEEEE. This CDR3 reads CASSPLKDRVTNEQFF. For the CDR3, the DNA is TGTGCCAGCAGCCCCCTTAAGGACAGGGTTACGAATGAGCAGTTCTTC.

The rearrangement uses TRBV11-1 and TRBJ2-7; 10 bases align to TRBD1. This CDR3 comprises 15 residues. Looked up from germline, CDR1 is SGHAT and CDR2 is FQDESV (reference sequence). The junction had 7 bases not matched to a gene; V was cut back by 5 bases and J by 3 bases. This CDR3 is CASSRGQGGHYEQYF. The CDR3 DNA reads TGTGCCAGCAGCCGAGGACAGGGGGGCCACTACGAGCAGTACTTC.

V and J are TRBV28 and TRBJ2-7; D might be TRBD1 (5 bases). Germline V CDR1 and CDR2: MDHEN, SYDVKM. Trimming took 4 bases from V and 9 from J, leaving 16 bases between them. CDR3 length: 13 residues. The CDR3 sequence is CASSWGGTPRQYF. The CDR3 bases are TGTGCCAGCAGTTGGGGCGGCACTCCCCGGCAGTACTTC. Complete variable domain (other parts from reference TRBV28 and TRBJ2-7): DVKVTQSSRYLVKRTGEKVFLECVQDMDHENMFWYRQDPGLGLRLIYFSYDVKMKEKGDIPEGYSVSREKKERFSLILESASTNQTSMYLCASSWGGTPRQYFGPGTRLTVT.

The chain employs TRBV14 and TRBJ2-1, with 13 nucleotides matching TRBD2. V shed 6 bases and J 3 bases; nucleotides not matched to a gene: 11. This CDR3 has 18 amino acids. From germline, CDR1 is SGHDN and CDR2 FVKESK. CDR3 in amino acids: CASSQSGLAGSVYNEQFF. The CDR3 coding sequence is TGTGCCAGCAGTCAATCGGGACTAGCGGGATCTGTCTACAATGAGCAGTTCTTC. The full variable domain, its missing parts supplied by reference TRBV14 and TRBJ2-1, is EAGVTQFPSHSVIEKGQTVTLRCDPISGHDNLYWYRRVMGKEIKFLLHFVKESKQDESGMPNNRFLAERTGGTYSTLKVQPAELEDSGVYFCASSQSGLAGSVYNEQFFGPGTRLTVL.

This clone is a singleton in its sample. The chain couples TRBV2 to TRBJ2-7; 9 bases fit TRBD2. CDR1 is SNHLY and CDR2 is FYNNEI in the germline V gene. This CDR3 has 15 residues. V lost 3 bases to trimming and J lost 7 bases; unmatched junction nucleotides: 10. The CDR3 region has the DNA TGTGCCAGCAGTGAGGCTAGCGGGGTGTCTGGGGAGCAGTACTTC. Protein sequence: CASSEASGVSGEQYF.

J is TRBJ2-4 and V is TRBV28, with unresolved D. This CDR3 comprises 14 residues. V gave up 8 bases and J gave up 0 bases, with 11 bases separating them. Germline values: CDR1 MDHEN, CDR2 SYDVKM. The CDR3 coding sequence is TGTGCCAGCCACACCGATTTAGCCAAAAACATTCAGTACTTC. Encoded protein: CASHTDLAKNIQYF.

This CDR3 reads CASSNRLNNSPLHF. The DNA of the CDR3 is TGTGCCAGCAGCAACAGGCTAAATAATTCACCCCTCCACTTT. V gene TRBV11-2 combines with J gene TRBJ1-6, with D perhaps TRBD1 (5 bases). Per germline, CDR1 SGHAT and CDR2 FQNNGV. V lost 5 bases and J lost 5, with 10 bases in between. This CDR3 is built from 14 residues.

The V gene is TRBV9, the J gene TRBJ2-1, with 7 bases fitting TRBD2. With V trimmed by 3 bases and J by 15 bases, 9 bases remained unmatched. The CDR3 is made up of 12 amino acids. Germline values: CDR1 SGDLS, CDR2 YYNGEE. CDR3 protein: CASSARDGGMFF. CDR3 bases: TGTGCCAGCAGCGCCCGGGACGGGGGGATGTTCTTC.

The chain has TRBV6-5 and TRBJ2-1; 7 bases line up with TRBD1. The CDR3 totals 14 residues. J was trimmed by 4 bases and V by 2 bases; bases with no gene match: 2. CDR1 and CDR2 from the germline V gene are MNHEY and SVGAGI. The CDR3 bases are TGTGCCAGCAGTTACCGGGACAGTTACAATGAGCAGTTCTTC. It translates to CASSYRDSYNEQFF.